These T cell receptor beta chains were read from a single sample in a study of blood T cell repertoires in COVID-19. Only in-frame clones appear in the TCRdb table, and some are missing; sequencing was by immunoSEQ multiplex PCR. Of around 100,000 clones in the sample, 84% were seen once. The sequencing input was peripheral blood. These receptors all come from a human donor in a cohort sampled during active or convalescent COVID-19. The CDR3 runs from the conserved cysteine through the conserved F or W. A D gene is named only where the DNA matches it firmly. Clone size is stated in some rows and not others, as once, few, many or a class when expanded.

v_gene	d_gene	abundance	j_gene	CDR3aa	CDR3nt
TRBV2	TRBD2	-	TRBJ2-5	CASSGAPGLAGPSLETQYF	TGTGCCAGCAGTGGGGCACCGGGACTAGCGGGGCCTTCCCTGGAGACCCAGTACTTC
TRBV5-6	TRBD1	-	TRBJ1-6	CASSSGDRDSPLHF	TGTGCCAGCAGCTCGGGGGACAGGGATTCACCCCTCCACTTT
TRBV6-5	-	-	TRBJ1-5	CASIERGRNQPQHF	TGTGCCAGCATCGAAAGAGGGAGGAATCAGCCCCAGCATTTT
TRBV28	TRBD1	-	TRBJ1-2	CASSPTGEGGYTF	TGTGCCAGCAGTCCTACAGGGGAAGGCGGCTACACCTTC
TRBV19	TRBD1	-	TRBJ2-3	CASSIMNRGYTDTQYF	TGTGCCAGTAGTATAATGAACAGGGGGTACACAGATACGCAGTATTTT
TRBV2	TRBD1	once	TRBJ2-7	CASTEQGLGEQYF	TGTGCCAGCACGGAACAGGGGTTAGGCGAGCAGTACTTC
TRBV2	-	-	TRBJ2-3	CASSAGEGDTQYF	TGTGCCAGCAGTGCGGGAGAAGGGGATACGCAGTATTTT
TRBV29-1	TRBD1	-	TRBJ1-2	CSVGQTGGDYGYTF	TGCAGCGTTGGCCAGACAGGGGGTGACTATGGCTACACCTTC
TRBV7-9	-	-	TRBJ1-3	CASSRGQSLPPSGNTIYF	TGTGCCAGCAGCCGCGGACAGTCTCTCCCACCCTCTGGAAACACCATATATTTT
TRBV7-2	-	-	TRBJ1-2	CASSFSGINYGYTF	TGTGCCAGCAGCTTTTCAGGGATTAACTATGGCTACACCTTC
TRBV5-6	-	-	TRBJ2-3	CASSRPSRGTDTQYF	TGTGCCAGCAGCCGCCCATCCCGGGGGACAGATACGCAGTATTTT
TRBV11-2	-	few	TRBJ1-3	CASSLGPLTAGNTIYF	TGTGCCAGCAGCTTAGGGCCGCTGACTGCTGGAAACACCATATATTTT
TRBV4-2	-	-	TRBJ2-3	CASSQGGITDTQYF	TGTGCCAGCAGCCAAGGTGGCATCACAGATACGCAGTATTTT
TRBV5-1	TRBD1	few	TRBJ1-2	CASSPVRDSYGYTF	TGCGCCAGCAGTCCAGTCCGGGACAGCTATGGCTACACCTTC
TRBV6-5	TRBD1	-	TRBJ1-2	CASSYSTTGSYGYTF	TGTGCCAGCAGTTACTCGACGACAGGGTCCTATGGCTACACCTTC
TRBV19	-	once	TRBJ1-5	CASSIEARGGQPQHF	TGTGCCAGTAGTATTGAGGCCAGGGGTGGTCAGCCCCAGCATTTT
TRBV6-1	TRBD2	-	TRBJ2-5	CASSEASSGGKETQYF	TGTGCCAGCAGTGAAGCGTCGAGCGGGGGCAAAGAGACCCAGTACTTC
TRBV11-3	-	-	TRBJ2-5	CASSARTIQETQYF	TGTGCCAGCAGCGCCCGGACTATTCAAGAGACCCAGTACTTC
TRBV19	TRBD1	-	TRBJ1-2	CASRVGQPNYGYTF	TGTGCCAGTAGAGTGGGACAGCCAAACTATGGCTACACCTTC
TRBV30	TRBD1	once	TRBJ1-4	CAWSKRQGFSEKLFF	TGTGCCTGGAGTAAAAGACAGGGGTTTTCTGAAAAACTGTTTTTT
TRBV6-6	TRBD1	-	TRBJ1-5	CASSGAGTGLNQPQHF	TGTGCCAGCAGCGGAGCCGGGACAGGGCTCAATCAGCCCCAGCATTTT
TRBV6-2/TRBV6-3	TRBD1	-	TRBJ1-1	CASSLQGRPEAFF	TGTGCCAGCAGCCTACAGGGGAGACCTGAAGCTTTCTTT
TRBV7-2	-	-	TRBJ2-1	CASSLDPHRYNEQFF	TGTGCCAGCAGCTTGGACCCACACAGGTACAATGAGCAGTTCTTC
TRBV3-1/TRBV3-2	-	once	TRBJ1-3	CASSHLGNTIYF	TGTGCCAGCAGCCATCTTGGAAACACCATATATTTT
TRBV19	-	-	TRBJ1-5	CASTAVLGGGNQPQHF	TGTGCCAGTACCGCTGTGCTCGGGGGTGGAAATCAGCCCCAGCATTTT
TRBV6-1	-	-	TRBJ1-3	CASSVDRPPSGNTIYF	TGTGCCAGCAGTGTCGACAGGCCGCCCTCTGGAAACACCATATATTTT
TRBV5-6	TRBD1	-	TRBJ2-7	CASRQLDRANYEQYF	TGTGCCAGCAGACAGCTGGACAGGGCCAACTACGAGCAGTACTTC
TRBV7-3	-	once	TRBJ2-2	CASSYGVDTGELFF	TGTGCCAGCAGCTACGGGGTCGACACCGGGGAGCTGTTTTTT
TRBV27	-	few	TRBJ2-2	CASKAGINTGELFF	TGTGCCAGCAAGGCCGGGATTAACACCGGGGAGCTGTTTTTT
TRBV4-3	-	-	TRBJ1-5	CASSQDIGGGSENQPQHF	TGCGCCAGCAGCCAAGATATAGGAGGCGGCAGCGAGAATCAGCCCCAGCATTTT
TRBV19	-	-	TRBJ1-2	CASTARWAGYTYGYTF	TGTGCCAGTACCGCCCGGTGGGCAGGGTACACCTATGGCTACACCTTC
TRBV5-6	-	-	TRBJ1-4	CASSRGKKLFF	TGTGCCAGCAGCCGCGGGAAAAAACTGTTTTTT
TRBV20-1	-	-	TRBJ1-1	CSASLNGNTEAFF	TGCAGTGCTAGTCTAAATGGGAACACTGAAGCTTTCTTT
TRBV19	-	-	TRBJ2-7	CASEGLNYEQYF	TGTGCCAGTGAGGGACTCAACTACGAGCAGTACTTC
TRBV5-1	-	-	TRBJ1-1	CASSQHRLNTEAFF	TGCGCCAGCAGCCAGCACAGGTTGAACACTGAAGCTTTCTTT
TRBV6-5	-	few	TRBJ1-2	CASTTGGRRGYGYTF	TGTGCCAGCACTACCGGAGGACGTCGCGGTTATGGCTACACCTTC
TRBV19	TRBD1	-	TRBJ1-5	CASTGSGQGAQQPQHF	TGTGCCAGTACGGGATCGGGACAGGGGGCTCAGCAGCCCCAGCATTTT
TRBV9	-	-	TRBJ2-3	CASSVGANTDTQYF	TGTGCCAGCAGCGTAGGGGCCAACACAGATACGCAGTATTTT
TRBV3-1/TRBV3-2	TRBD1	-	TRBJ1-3	CASSPDHRGLTGNTIYF	TGTGCCAGCAGCCCCGACCACAGGGGCCTAACTGGAAACACCATATATTTT
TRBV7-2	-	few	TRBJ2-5	CASSPPPAGETQYF	TGTGCCAGCAGCCCACCTCCGGCGGGGGAGACCCAGTACTTC
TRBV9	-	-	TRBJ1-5	CASSVGQSNQPQHF	TGTGCCAGCAGCGTCGGACAGTCCAATCAGCCCCAGCATTTT
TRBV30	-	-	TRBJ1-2	CAWSVYSGGLSGYTF	TGTGCCTGGAGTGTATATTCGGGGGGGCTTTCTGGCTACACCTTC
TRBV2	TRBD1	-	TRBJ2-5	CASSEDRGRETQYF	TGTGCCAGCAGTGAAGACAGGGGGCGGGAGACCCAGTACTTC
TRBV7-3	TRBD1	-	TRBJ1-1	CASSSRQGSTEAFF	TGTGCCAGCAGCTCCAGACAGGGGAGCACTGAAGCTTTCTTT
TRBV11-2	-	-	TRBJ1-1	CASSPPGRILNTEAFF	TGTGCCAGCAGCCCCCCGGGTCGGATCCTGAACACTGAAGCTTTCTTT
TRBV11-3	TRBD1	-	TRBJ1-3	CASSFLGQSSYRSGNTIYF	TGTGCCAGCAGCTTTCTGGGACAGTCCTCTTACCGCTCTGGAAACACCATATATTTT
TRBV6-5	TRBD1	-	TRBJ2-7	CASSYMGQGASEQYF	TGTGCCAGCAGTTACATGGGACAGGGCGCCTCCGAGCAGTACTTC
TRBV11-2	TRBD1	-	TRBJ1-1	CASSSTGGDTEAFF	TGTGCCAGCAGTTCGACAGGGGGGGACACTGAAGCTTTCTTT
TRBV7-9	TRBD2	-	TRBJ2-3	CASSIPTSGTDTQYF	TGTGCCAGCAGCATCCCGACTAGCGGTACAGATACGCAGTATTTT
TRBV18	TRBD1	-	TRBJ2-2	CASDRGTGELFF	TGTGCCAGCGACAGGGGCACCGGGGAGCTGTTTTTT
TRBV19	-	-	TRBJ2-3	CASSRSKGSTDTQYF	TGTGCCAGTAGTAGGAGCAAGGGGAGCACAGATACGCAGTATTTT
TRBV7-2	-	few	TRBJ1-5	CASSFTGSGQPQHF	TGTGCCAGCAGCTTCACAGGGTCGGGTCAGCCCCAGCATTTT
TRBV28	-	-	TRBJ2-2	CASSLESGIIATGELFF	TGTGCCAGCAGTTTGGAATCCGGGATTATAGCCACCGGGGAGCTGTTTTTT
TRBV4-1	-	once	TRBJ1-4	CASSQGQVFTPATNEKLFF	TGCGCCAGCAGCCAAGGGCAGGTATTTACGCCTGCAACTAATGAAAAACTGTTTTTT
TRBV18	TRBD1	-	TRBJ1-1	CASSPRDSLNTEAFF	TGTGCCAGCTCACCTCGGGACAGTCTGAACACTGAAGCTTTCTTT